This TCR beta chain comes out of a study of cytomegalovirus exposure and HLA in healthy donors. Looked up from germline, CDR1 is SNHLY and CDR2 is FYNNEI. The CDR3 length is 15 residues. V lost 6 bases to trimming and J lost 9 bases; unmatched junction nucleotides: 13. TCRdb's table, derived via immunoSEQ multiplex PCR, lists solely in-frame clones and lacks some. The data contain roughly 77,000 clones, 85% to 95% of them seen just once; the ten biggest clones take up around 0.69%. The sequence derives from a young woman in good health and CMV-seronegative. The rearrangement uses TRBV2 and TRBJ2-1; 8 bases match TRBD2. Material for sequencing was PBMCs. CDR3: CASSASLAEASEQFF. The CDR3 DNA follows: TGTGCCAGCAGCGCGTCACTAGCGGAGGCATCTGAGCAGTTCTTC.